This section outlines one T cell receptor beta chain sequence together with its context. Those enrolled, adults aged roughly 18 to 95 years, came from about two dozen US areas. Participant-given clinical history determined each cohort assignment. Cohort 3 donors were reported recovered after two negative PCRs, clearance, or symptom resolution. Method: immunoSEQ multiplex PCR; TCRdb's copy keeps in-frame clones and lacks some. In the table there are a few hundred thousand clones, more than 85% of which are singletons. The CDR3 is 16 residues long. The germline CDR1 and CDR2 sequences are SEHNR and FQNEAQ (reference sequence). The V and J ends lost 5 bases and 1 base respectively, with 14 bases between them. These data belong to a study of blood T cell repertoires in COVID-19. About the study: Collection of acute and convalescent COVID-19 samples took place in the United States, Italy and Spain.

V gene TRBV7-9 combines with J gene TRBJ2-2; a weak D match, TRBD1 (6 bases). The source is a young woman who had recovered from COVID-19. Material for sequencing was PBMCs or T cells enriched from blood (not recorded which). CDR3 coding DNA: TGTGCCAGCAGCCCAGGGGTCGGGGTGAACACCGGGGAGCTGTTTTTT. Its translation: CASSPGVGVNTGELFF.